The 29 T cell receptor beta chains given below trace back to one sample, sequenced in a study of cytomegalovirus exposure and HLA in healthy donors. PCR used 60 Vbeta primers and 13 Jbeta primers. Assay used: immunoSEQ multiplex PCR; TCRdb lists only in-frame clones, some missing. The repertoire includes roughly 84,000 clones, 55% to 65% of them detected once, and 15% sits in the top ten. The sequencing sample was made of PBMCs. All receptors derive from a middle-aged woman in good health and CMV-seropositive.

The chain employs TRBV5-1 and TRBJ2-7; 8 bases align to TRBD1. The CDR3 runs 16 residues. Germline V gene data show CDR1 as SGHRS and CDR2 as YFSETQ. The V and J ends lost 4 bases and 3 bases, in that order; junction bases with no gene match: 12. CDR3 DNA sequence: TGCGCCAGCAGCCCTACGGGACAGGAAGCCTACTACGAGCAGTACTTC. It is translated as CASSPTGQEAYYEQYF.

This clone was detected only a few times. The V gene is TRBV7-8, the J gene TRBJ2-7; TRBD1 is a possible D gene (5 bases). This CDR3 has 15 residues. From germline, CDR1 is SGHVS and CDR2 FQNEAQ. V gave up 5 bases and J gave up 2 bases, with 16 bases separating them. The CDR3 DNA follows: TGTGCCAGCAGCGCGACGACTGCAGGGACCTACGAGCAGTACTTC. Amino acid sequence: CASSATTAGTYEQYF.

The chain has TRBV4-3 and TRBJ2-3; 10 bases map to TRBD1. Germline V lookup: CDR1 LGHNA, CDR2 YSLEER. Trimming removed 4 bases from V and 3 bases from J; junction bases left unmatched: 10. The CDR3 extends over 17 amino acids. Here the CDR3 DNA reads TGCGCCAGCAGCCCCCTGGGAACGGGACAGGGGACAGATACGCAGTATTTT. Its protein is CASSPLGTGQGTDTQYF.

The chain uses TRBV7-2 and TRBJ2-5; 13 bases map to TRBD2. Unmatched junction bases numbered 3, after V lost 4 bases and J lost 7 bases. The germline V gene has CDR1 SGHTA and CDR2 FQGNSA. This CDR3 has 14 residues. The CDR3: CASSSGLAGLTQYF. CDR3 bases: TGTGCCAGCAGCTCGGGACTAGCGGGGCTGACCCAGTACTTC.

This clone was recorded once. J is TRBJ2-7 and V is TRBV7-8; D gene uncertain. V was clipped by 2 bases and J by 3 bases, with 11 bases between them. Germline-derived CDR1 and CDR2 are SGHVS and FQNEAQ. This CDR3 spans 14 amino acids. In DNA, the CDR3 is TGTGCCAGCAGCTTATCTAGATTCTTCTACGAGCAGTACTTC. Translated, it gives CASSLSRFFYEQYF. The whole variable domain, remainder taken from reference TRBV7-8 and TRBJ2-7, is GAGVSQSPRYKVAKRGQDVALRCDPISGHVSLFWYQQALGQGPEFLTYFQNEAQLDKSGLPSDRFFAERPEGSVSTLKIQRTQQEDSAVYLCASSLSRFFYEQYFGPGTRLTVT.

This chain uses TRBV6-4 with TRBJ2-1, with 15 nucleotides matching TRBD2. Germline V lookup: CDR1 MRHNA, CDR2 SNTAGT. With V trimmed by 9 bases and J by 7 bases, 10 bases remained unmatched. The CDR3 contains 16 residues. CDR3 DNA: TGTGCCAGACCACTTGGACTAGCGGGAGGGCCAAATGAGCAGTTCTTC. It encodes CARPLGLAGGPNEQFF.

This clone was counted once. The chain is built from TRBV6-1 and TRBJ1-1; possible D gene TRBD1, 5 bases. Trimming pared 6 bases from V and 1 base from J, leaving 15 bases between. The CDR3 runs 15 residues. Germline values: CDR1 MNHNS, CDR2 SASEGT. The CDR3, as DNA: TGTGCCAGCAGACCCTTCCCTACAGGGAACACTGAAGCTTTCTTT. The encoded protein is CASRPFPTGNTEAFF.

The genes are TRBV27 and TRBJ2-5, with D possibly matching TRBD1 (6 bases). There are 14 residues in the CDR3. The V end lost 5 bases, the J end lost 1 base, and 11 bases lay between the germline ends. CDR1 and CDR2 (germline): MNHEY, SMNVEV (reference sequence). The CDR3 nucleotides are TGTGCCAGCAGTACTCGGACAGTCCAAGAGACCCAGTACTTC. It yields the protein CASSTRTVQETQYF.

Remarks on this clone: A junction boundary mismatches the germline segment, possibly from a read error. The chain uses TRBV6-6 and TRBJ2-7; D may be TRBD2 (5 bases). CDR3 size: 15 residues. CDR1 is MNHNY, CDR2 SVGAGI, per germline (reference sequence). For the CDR3, the DNA is TGTGCCAGCACTATAACCGAGGGAGAGGTCTACGAGCAGTGCTTC. Translated, it gives CASTITEGEVYEQCF.

The chain uses TRBV2 and TRBJ2-1; tentatively, D is TRBD2 (6 bases). In germline, CDR1 is SNHLY, CDR2 FYNNEI. The CDR3 contains 14 residues. V was clipped by 7 bases and J by 9 bases, with 19 bases between them. CDR3 nucleotide sequence: TGTGCCAGCAATGCCCGGAGGGGTCCGGGTGAGCAGTTCTTC. It specifies CASNARRGPGEQFF.

This chain joins TRBV9 and TRBJ1-2, with TRBD1 matching over 11 bases. CDR1 SGDLS and CDR2 YYNGEE come from the germline V gene. The CDR3 runs to 14 residues. V was clipped by 0 bases and J by 7 bases; unmatched bases: 2. The CDR3 bases are TGTGCCAGCAGCGTAGGGGGGACAGGGGGTGGCTACACCTTC. This gives the protein CASSVGGTGGGYTF.

The genes are TRBV19 and TRBJ2-7; no clear D. The CDR3 runs 14 residues. Germline V gene data show CDR1 as LNHDA and CDR2 as SQIVND (reference sequence). V was clipped by 5 bases and J by 1 base, with 12 bases between them. The CDR3 sequence: CASSVDLRSYEQYF. The CDR3 nucleotides read TGTGCCAGTAGTGTTGACCTGAGGTCCTACGAGCAGTACTTC.

This clone came up a few times. The V and J genes are TRBV6-1 and TRBJ2-2; D is possibly TRBD1 (6 bases). Germline CDR1 MNHNS, CDR2 SASEGT. Trimming took off 4 bases at V and 1 base at J, with 7 bases between the two ends. The CDR3 covers 14 residues. CDR3 DNA sequence: TGTGCCAGCAGTGGACAGGAGAACACCGGGGAGCTGTTTTTT. Translated, it gives CASSGQENTGELFF.

The chain carries TRBV10-2 and TRBJ2-3; 9 bases align to TRBD2. The CDR3 contains 19 residues. In germline, CDR1 is WSHSY, CDR2 SAAADI. J gave up 2 bases and V 0 bases, and 12 bases lay outside the gene matches. The CDR3 region is CASSESSGRTLPPTDTQYF. In nucleotides, the CDR3 is TGCGCCAGCAGTGAGTCCAGCGGGAGGACACTACCCCCCACAGATACGCAGTATTTT.

This clone was counted a single time. J is TRBJ1-2 and V is TRBV28; D call uncertain. The CDR3 runs 12 residues. The V and J ends lost 6 bases and 4 bases respectively, with 9 bases between them. Germline loops: CDR1 MDHEN, CDR2 SYDVKM. CDR3 nucleotides: TGTGCCAGCAGCTATTCGAGCTATGGCTACACCTTC. It yields the protein CASSYSSYGYTF.

This clone came up once. The chain combines TRBV5-1 with TRBJ2-3; 9 positions match TRBD1. Germline V gives CDR1 SGHRS, CDR2 YFSETQ. V lost 0 bases and J lost 3; bases outside the gene matches: 2. The length of the CDR3 is 15 residues. The CDR3 nucleotides are TGCGCCAGCAGCTTGGACGACAGGGGGACAGATACGCAGTATTTT. This encodes CASSLDDRGTDTQYF. The full variable domain, with the rest looked up from reference TRBV5-1 and TRBJ2-3, is KAGVTQTPRYLIKTRGQQVTLSCSPISGHRSVSWYQQTPGQGLQFLFEYFSETQRNKGNFPGRFSGRQFSNSRSEMNVSTLELGDSALYLCASSLDDRGTDTQYFGPGTRLTVL.

Comment on this clone: Given the absence of the conserved phenylalanine or tryptophan at the CDR3 end, a read error is likely. J is TRBJ1-2 and V is TRBV28; a possible D gene is TRBD1 (6 bases). Trimming shortened V by 6 bases and J by 0 bases, and 14 bases separated the two germline ends. The CDR3 length is 15 residues. Germline CDR1 reads MDHEN; CDR2 reads SYDVKM. The CDR3 DNA reads TGTGCCAGCAGCCTGGGGGCAGAACCTAACTATGGCTACACCCTC. Its protein is CASSLGAEPNYGYTL.

The chain couples TRBV10-3 to TRBJ2-1; 7 bases line up with TRBD1. Germline CDR1 and CDR2: ENHRY and SYGVKD. V lost 6 bases and J lost 12; bases outside the gene matches: 8. This CDR3 has 12 amino acids. The CDR3: CAIRETGWGQFF. CDR3 coding DNA: TGTGCCATCAGGGAGACAGGGTGGGGGCAGTTCTTC.

The J gene is TRBJ2-5, the V gene TRBV28, with a weak D call TRBD1 (6 bases). V lost 2 bases, J lost 5 bases, and 15 bases lay in between. The CDR3 totals 15 residues. CDR1 is MDHEN and CDR2 is SYDVKM in the germline V gene. Here the CDR3 reads CASSLSPTGRETQYF. CDR3 DNA: TGTGCCAGCAGTTTAAGCCCCACAGGGCGGGAGACCCAGTACTTC.

This clone was detected a few times. V is TRBV15 and J is TRBJ2-3; TRBD2 matches at 7 bases. V was pared by 1 base and J by 6 bases, with 10 bases of the junction left unmatched. The germline CDR1 and CDR2 sequences are LNHNV and YYDKDF (reference sequence). The CDR3 is 16 amino acids. The CDR3 coding sequence is TGTGCCACCAGCAGAGCGGCCGGGAGGACCGTCGATACGCAGTATTTT. Translation: CATSRAAGRTVDTQYF.

The rearrangement uses TRBV28 and TRBJ1-1; 9 positions agree with TRBD1. This CDR3 region has 16 residues. Per germline, CDR1 MDHEN and CDR2 SYDVKM. V gave up 11 bases and J gave up 1 base; unmatched junction bases: 14. The CDR3 region has the DNA TGTGCCGGGCGAGCTACAGGGGGCTATAAGAACACTGAAGCTTTCTTT. Encoded protein: CAGRATGGYKNTEAFF.

The genes are TRBV15 and TRBJ1-6, with TRBD1 as a possible D gene (5 bases). This CDR3 is 14 amino acids long. Trimming took 6 bases from V and 6 from J, leaving 12 bases between them. The germline V gene encodes CDR1 LNHNV and CDR2 YYDKDF (reference sequence). CDR3 nucleotides: TGTGCCACCAGTTCGGGGGACCCTAATTCACCCCTCCACTTT. Its translation: CATSSGDPNSPLHF.

The J gene is TRBJ1-2, the V gene TRBV7-8; D is possibly TRBD1 (6 bases). Germline V lookup: CDR1 SGHVS, CDR2 FQNEAQ. Deletions cut 3 bases from V and 6 bases from J, with 11 bases between. This CDR3 contains 13 residues. The CDR3 bases are TGTGCCAGCAGCTTTGGCCCAGGGGATGGCTACACCTTC. Its translation is CASSFGPGDGYTF.

The chain carries TRBV30 and TRBJ1-2, with D possibly TRBD1 on 6 matching bases. The ends were cut back, 0 bases at V and 4 bases at J, with 12 bases in the middle. Germline V gene lookup returns CDR1 GTSNPN and CDR2 SVGIG (reference sequence). This CDR3 region has 14 residues. CDR3 loop: CAWSVFGGGYGYTF. CDR3 bases: TGTGCCTGGAGTGTATTTGGGGGCGGCTATGGCTACACCTTC.

J is TRBJ1-4 and V is TRBV4-3; TRBD1 matches 7 bases. Trimming at V came to 3 bases and at J to 8 bases, leaving 6 bases not matched to a gene. The CDR3 contains 14 residues. CDR1 LGHNA and CDR2 YSLEER come from the germline V gene. This CDR3 is CASSQDRWDEKLFF. CDR3 nucleotide sequence: TGCGCCAGCAGCCAGGACAGGTGGGACGAAAAACTGTTTTTT.

This CDR3 reads CASSFHYSRSLWQQYF. CDR3 DNA: TGTGCCAGCAGCTTCCATTATTCGCGGAGTCTCTGGCAGCAGTACTTC. The V gene is TRBV7-3, the J gene TRBJ2-7, with D unresolved. The CDR3 has 16 amino acids. Germline CDR1 is SGHTA and CDR2 is FQGTGA. V lost 3 bases to trimming and J lost 8 bases, with 23 bases between them.

This clone was counted only a few times. The chain carries TRBV28 and TRBJ1-2, with TRBD1 identical over 7 bases. Germline CDR1 MDHEN, CDR2 SYDVKM. The CDR3 runs 16 residues. Unmatched junction bases numbered 12, after V lost 6 bases and J lost 2 bases. The CDR3 DNA is TGTGCCAGCAGACTTACACCGACAGGGACAAACTATGGCTACACCTTC. It specifies CASRLTPTGTNYGYTF.

The CDR3 region is CASSPSYGRSTEAFF. CDR3 DNA sequence: TGTGCCAGCAGTCCCTCCTATGGGAGGAGCACTGAAGCTTTCTTT. The chain recombines TRBV28 with TRBJ1-1; D remains ambiguous. This CDR3 spans 15 amino acids. From germline, CDR1 is MDHEN and CDR2 SYDVKM. Trimming stripped 5 bases from V and 4 bases from J, with 17 bases between.

In its sample, this clone was seen once. The CDR3 region is CASSLSGSSRGTDTQYF. CDR3 sequence (DNA): TGTGCCAGCAGTTTATCTGGGTCTAGTCGAGGCACAGATACGCAGTATTTT. The chain has TRBV27 and TRBJ2-3, with D hard to call. Deletions cut 0 bases from V and 1 base from J, with 14 bases between. CDR3 size: 17 residues. Germline V gene data show CDR1 as MNHEY and CDR2 as SMNVEV (reference sequence).